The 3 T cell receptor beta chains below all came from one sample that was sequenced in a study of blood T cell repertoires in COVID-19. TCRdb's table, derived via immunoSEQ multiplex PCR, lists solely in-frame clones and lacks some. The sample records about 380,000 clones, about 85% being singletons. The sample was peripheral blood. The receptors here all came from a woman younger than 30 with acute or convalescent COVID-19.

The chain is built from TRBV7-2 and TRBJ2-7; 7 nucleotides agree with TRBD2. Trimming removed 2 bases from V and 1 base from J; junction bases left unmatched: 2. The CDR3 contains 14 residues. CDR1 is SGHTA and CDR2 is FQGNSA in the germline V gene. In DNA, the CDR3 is TGTGCCAGCAGCTTACGCGGGGGATCCTACGAGCAGTACTTC. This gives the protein CASSLRGGSYEQYF.

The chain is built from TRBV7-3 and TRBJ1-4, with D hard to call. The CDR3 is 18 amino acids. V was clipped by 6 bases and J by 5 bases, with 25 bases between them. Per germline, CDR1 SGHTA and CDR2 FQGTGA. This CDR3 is CASSYTLSAGTVNEKLFF. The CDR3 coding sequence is TGTGCCAGCAGTTACACACTTTCCGCGGGAACCGTAAATGAAAAACTGTTTTTT.

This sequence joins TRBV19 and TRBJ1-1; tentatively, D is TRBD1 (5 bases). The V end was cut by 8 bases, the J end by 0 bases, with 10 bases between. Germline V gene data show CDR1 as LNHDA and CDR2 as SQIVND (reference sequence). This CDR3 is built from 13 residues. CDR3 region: CASSQDMNTEAFF. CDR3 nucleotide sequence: TGTGCCAGTTCCCAGGACATGAACACTGAAGCTTTCTTT. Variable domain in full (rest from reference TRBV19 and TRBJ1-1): DGGITQSPKYLFRKEGQNVTLSCEQNLNHDAMYWYRQDPGQGLRLIYYSQIVNDFQKGDIAEGYSVSREKKESFPLTVTSAQKNPTAFYLCASSQDMNTEAFFGQGTRLTVV.